One and the same sample provided the 30 T cell receptor beta chains below, sequenced in a study of patients and donors after allogeneic stem cell transplantation. Each CDR3 protein gets one entry after TCRdb re-called the RT-PCR reads with MiXCR. The table shows more than 150,000 distinct CDR3 sequences, with 41% occurring only once. The sample comprised blood, either unsorted or a sorted T cell fraction (not recorded which). The receptors stem from a human donor who was either an allogeneic HSCT recipient or a stem cell or donor lymphocyte infusion donor (not recorded which). It is not recorded whose cells these are; they may come from a transplant donor.

The J gene is TRBJ1-2, the V gene TRBV27; TRBD1 is a possible D gene (5 bases). Germline CDR1 is MNHEY and CDR2 is SMNVEV (reference sequence). V was shortened by 2 bases and J by 2 bases, with 6 bases between the two germline ends. This CDR3 has 13 residues. CDR3 bases: TGTGCCAGCAGTTTAAGACAGAACTATGGCTACACCTTC. Translating gives CASSLRQNYGYTF.

This clonotype came up a few times. The V gene is TRBV12-3 or TRBV12-4, the J gene TRBJ1-2; D perhaps matches TRBD1 (5 bases). The CDR3 contains 12 residues. V lost 6 bases and J lost 3, with 8 bases in between. This chain's CDR3 is CASRGGDYGYTF. The CDR3, as DNA: TGTGCCAGCAGAGGAGGGGACTATGGCTACACCTTC.

The rearrangement joins TRBV20-1 to TRBJ1-1; no clear D gene. The V end was cut by 5 bases, the J end by 0 bases, with 7 bases between. CDR1 is DFQATT and CDR2 is SNEGSKA in the germline V gene (reference sequence). This CDR3 contains 12 residues. CDR3 sequence: CSAVQLNTEAFF. DNA for the CDR3: TGCAGTGCTGTTCAATTGAACACTGAAGCTTTCTTT.

V and J are TRBV6-6 and TRBJ1-1; TRBD1 matches at 7 bases. After removal of 2 bases from V and 3 bases from J, the junction contained 15 bases not matched to a gene. This CDR3 region has 18 residues. CDR1 is MNHNY and CDR2 is SVGAGI in the germline V gene (reference sequence). CDR3 region: CASSYPLPGGVEDTEAFF. For the CDR3, the DNA is TGTGCCAGCAGTTACCCTCTGCCAGGGGGGGTGGAGGACACTGAAGCTTTCTTT.

The chain links TRBV10-3 to TRBJ1-5; D might be TRBD1 (6 bases). Trimming took 3 bases from V and 1 from J, leaving 10 bases between them. The CDR3 is made up of 15 amino acids. CDR1 and CDR2 from the germline V gene are ENHRY and SYGVKD. The CDR3: CAISEGGASNQPQHF. The CDR3 nucleotides read TGTGCCATCAGTGAAGGGGGAGCGAGCAATCAGCCCCAGCATTTT.

Only a few counts were recorded for this clonotype. J is TRBJ2-1 and V is TRBV9; no clear D gene. Trimming took 3 bases from V and 3 from J, leaving 13 bases between them. The CDR3 has 15 amino acids. Germline V gene data show CDR1 as SGDLS and CDR2 as YYNGEE. CDR3 loop: CASSELRQNYNEQFF. The CDR3, as DNA: TGTGCCAGCAGCGAATTAAGGCAGAACTACAATGAGCAGTTCTTC.

In its sample, this clonotype was seen a few times. CDR3: CATSRIDRNQPQHF. The CDR3 coding sequence is TGTGCCACCAGCAGAATCGACAGAAATCAGCCCCAGCATTTT. The rearrangement joins TRBV15 to TRBJ1-5; weak D call: TRBD1 (5 bases). CDR3 length: 14 residues. Trimming removed 2 bases at V and 4 bases at J, with 9 bases between. Germline CDR1 reads LNHNV; CDR2 reads YYDKDF (reference sequence).

A few counts support this clonotype. The V call is TRBV20-1, the J call TRBJ1-2; D gene uncertain. Per the germline V gene, CDR1 is DFQATT and CDR2 is SNEGSKA (reference sequence). The CDR3 has 12 residues. V was cut by 2 bases and J by 8 bases, with 12 bases left in between. The CDR3 coding sequence is TGCAGTGCTAGAAGGGCCCTGCGCGGCTACACCTTC. Amino acid sequence: CSARRALRGYTF.

This clonotype was observed a handful of times. The V gene is TRBV5-6, the J gene TRBJ1-1; weak D call: TRBD1 (5 bases). The ends were cut back, 1 base at V and 4 bases at J, with 8 bases in the middle. CDR1 SGHDT and CDR2 YYEEEE come from the germline V gene. The length of the CDR3 is 13 residues. In DNA form, the CDR3 reads TGTGCCAGCAGCTTGCAGGGCCTCACTGAAGCTTTCTTT. Protein sequence: CASSLQGLTEAFF.

This clonotype was detected a few times. This chain's CDR3 is CASSEFGEFNTEAFF. CDR3 DNA: TGTGCCAGCAGTGAATTTGGGGAGTTCAACACTGAAGCTTTCTTT. J is TRBJ1-1 and V is TRBV25-1; D gene uncertain. CDR1 is MGHDK and CDR2 is SYGVNS in the germline V gene. Trimming took off 1 base at V and 2 bases at J, with 11 bases between the two ends. The CDR3 is made up of 15 amino acids.

The chain couples TRBV12-3 or TRBV12-4 to TRBJ1-6; the match to TRBD1 covers 7 bases. Trimming took 0 bases from V and 10 from J; bases not matched to a gene: 6. This CDR3 is built from 15 residues. The CDR3 nucleotides read TGTGCCAGCAGTTTAGCAGGGGGCGCGGGATCACCCCTCCACTTT. Protein sequence: CASSLAGGAGSPLHF.

This clonotype was found a few times. V usage is TRBV7-2 and J usage is TRBJ1-1; D remains ambiguous. The germline V and J ends were trimmed by 8 bases and 0 bases, with 10 bases remaining between them. Germline CDR1 and CDR2: SGHTA and FQGNSA. CDR3 length: 13 amino acids. The CDR3: CASGFPVNTEAFF. The CDR3 DNA reads as TGTGCCAGCGGGTTTCCGGTGAACACTGAAGCTTTCTTT. Filled out from reference TRBV7-2 and TRBJ1-1, the complete variable domain reads GAGVSQSPSNKVTEKGKDVELRCDPISGHTALYWYRQSLGQGLEFLIYFQGNSAPDKSGLPSDRFSAERTGGSVSTLTIQRTQQEDSAVYLCASGFPVNTEAFFGQGTRLTVV.

V and J are TRBV7-9 and TRBJ2-3, with D maybe TRBD1 (5 bases). There are 16 residues in the CDR3. Germline V CDR1 and CDR2: SEHNR, FQNEAQ (reference sequence). Deletions cut 2 bases from V and 4 bases from J, with 16 bases between. CDR3 in DNA: TGTGCCAGCAGCTTATTAACCCCCCAGGGTCCAGATACGCAGTATTTT. It is translated as CASSLLTPQGPDTQYF.

The J gene is TRBJ2-7, the V gene TRBV5-1, with 9 bases matching TRBD2. Unmatched junction bases numbered 4, after V lost 0 bases and J lost 6 bases. The CDR3 is made up of 14 amino acids. Germline V gene data show CDR1 as SGHRS and CDR2 as YFSETQ. The CDR3, as DNA: TGCGCCAGCAGCTTGGTAGCGGGAGTCCCCGAGCAGTACTTC. As protein: CASSLVAGVPEQYF.

This sequence joins TRBV25-1 and TRBJ2-7; no clear D. This CDR3 comprises 12 residues. Trimming stripped 6 bases from V and 4 bases from J, with 10 bases between. The germline gives CDR1 MGHDK, CDR2 SYGVNS. In nucleotides, the CDR3 is TGTGCCAGCAGCGAAAATCAGTACGAGCAGTACTTC. It specifies CASSENQYEQYF.

In its sample, this clonotype was seen a few times. The chain carries TRBV5-1 and TRBJ1-1; 10 positions agree with TRBD1. J gave up 7 bases and V 3 bases, and 0 bases lay outside the gene matches. Germline CDR1 SGHRS, CDR2 YFSETQ. The CDR3 extends over 12 amino acids. The CDR3 DNA follows: TGCGCCAGCAGCTGGGACAGGGGTGAAGCTTTCTTT. Translating gives CASSWDRGEAFF.

V gene TRBV6-2 or TRBV6-3 combines with J gene TRBJ2-7; TRBD1 matches 7 bases. Germline CDR1 and CDR2: MNHEY and SVGEGT. The J segment lost 4 bases and the V segment lost 6 bases, leaving 9 bases of the junction unmatched. The CDR3 covers 14 residues. The CDR3 region has the DNA TGTGCCAGCAGAGAACAGGGGTATCATTACGAGCAGTACTTC. Its translation is CASREQGYHYEQYF.

This clonotype was recorded a few times. The chain joins TRBV7-2 to TRBJ1-1; no reliable D call. The CDR3 runs to 12 residues. Germline values: CDR1 SGHTA, CDR2 FQGNSA. V was pared by 11 bases and J by 4 bases, with 14 bases between. The CDR3 is CAEVTLATEAFF. CDR3 nucleotides: TGTGCCGAAGTAACCCTGGCCACTGAAGCTTTCTTT.

The gene calls are TRBV10-3 and TRBJ1-1; unclear D gene. Per the germline V gene, CDR1 is ENHRY and CDR2 is SYGVKD. V dropped 2 bases and J dropped 4 bases, with 5 bases sitting between them. The CDR3 runs to 12 residues. The CDR3 loop is CAISEGSTEAFF. In DNA, the CDR3 is TGTGCCATCAGTGAGGGCAGCACTGAAGCTTTCTTT.

This clonotype was seen a few times. This rearrangement joins TRBV20-1 to TRBJ1-1; no clear D. This CDR3 contains 15 residues. Trimming took off 1 base at V and 2 bases at J, with 14 bases between the two ends. CDR1 is DFQATT and CDR2 is SNEGSKA in the germline V gene (reference sequence). The CDR3 coding sequence is TGCAGTGCTAGAGTTTGGAAACGACGTAACACTGAAGCTTTCTTT. This sequence encodes CSARVWKRRNTEAFF.

This clonotype has only one observation. The chain carries TRBV3-1 and TRBJ2-7; D gene unclear. CDR3 length equals 11 residues. V gave up 4 bases and J gave up 12 bases, with 13 bases separating them. In germline, CDR1 is LGHDT, CDR2 YNNKEL (reference sequence). The CDR3 loop reads CASSLGHRRYF. CDR3 nucleotide sequence: TGTGCCAGCAGCCTAGGCCACCGTAGGTACTTC.

This sequence joins TRBV9 and TRBJ2-3; TRBD2 might be the D (6 bases). The CDR3 length is 15 residues. V was clipped by 1 base and J by 2 bases, with 11 bases between them. CDR1 and CDR2 (germline): SGDLS, YYNGEE. The CDR3 sequence: CASSVKAGNTDTQYF. DNA of the CDR3: TGTGCCAGCAGCGTAAAGGCGGGAAACACAGATACGCAGTATTTT.

In its sample, this clonotype was seen once. The gene calls are TRBV7-9 and TRBJ2-5; D might be TRBD1 or TRBD2, each matching 6 bases. The CDR3 extends over 14 amino acids. V lost 3 bases, J lost 4 bases, and 12 bases lay in between. Germline V gene sequence: CDR1 SEHNR, CDR2 FQNEAQ (reference sequence). The CDR3 loop is CASSFDGGRETQYF. The CDR3 DNA follows: TGTGCCAGCAGCTTTGACGGGGGCAGAGAGACCCAGTACTTC.

The chain uses TRBV12-3 or TRBV12-4 and TRBJ1-2, with D perhaps matching TRBD1 (6 bases). The CDR3 covers 14 residues. Trimming cost V 4 bases and J 6 bases, with 15 bases left between them. CDR3 nucleotide sequence: TGTGCCAGCAGTTACCAAGGGGGGGGACATGGCTACACCTTC. As protein: CASSYQGGGHGYTF.

CDR3 coding DNA: TGTGCCAGCAGCTACAGGGTTCCCGTGCAAGAGACCCAGTACTTC. This sequence encodes CASSYRVPVQETQYF. The genes are TRBV12-3 or TRBV12-4 and TRBJ2-5; tentatively, D is TRBD1 (6 bases). The CDR3 is made up of 15 amino acids. V dropped 6 bases and J dropped 2 bases, with 16 bases sitting between them.

CDR3 sequence: CSVYDRLAGWGEQYF. The CDR3 nucleotides are TGCAGCGTTTACGACCGACTAGCGGGATGGGGCGAGCAGTACTTC. J is TRBJ2-7 and V is TRBV29-1, with 11 bases aligning to TRBD2. Trimming removed 5 bases from V and 6 bases from J; junction bases left unmatched: 12. Germline V gene sequence: CDR1 SQVTM, CDR2 ANQGSEA. This CDR3 contains 15 residues.

This clonotype was recorded a few times. The V gene is TRBV28, the J gene TRBJ2-7; no definite D call. V lost 4 bases, J lost 4 bases, and 8 bases lay in between. This CDR3 comprises 12 residues. Germline assignment: CDR1 MDHEN and CDR2 SYDVKM. In nucleotides, the CDR3 is TGTGCCAGCAGTTCTCTACAGTACGAGCAGTACTTC. Amino acid sequence: CASSSLQYEQYF.

V usage is TRBV7-9 and J usage is TRBJ1-2; D call uncertain. Germline loops: CDR1 SEHNR, CDR2 FQNEAQ (reference sequence). The CDR3 is 13 residues long. V dropped 8 bases and J dropped 3 bases, with 13 bases sitting between them. The CDR3 reads CASRNSTYYGYTF. In nucleotides, the CDR3 is TGTGCCAGCCGAAATTCTACCTACTATGGCTACACCTTC.

The rearrangement joins TRBV2 to TRBJ2-7; D not resolved. The CDR3 spans 13 residues. Trimming took 2 bases from V and 2 from J, leaving 7 bases between them. Germline CDR1 reads SNHLY; CDR2 reads FYNNEI. The CDR3 DNA follows: TGTGCCAGCAGTGAACCACGCGCCTACGAGCAGTACTTC. It codes for CASSEPRAYEQYF.

V is TRBV27 and J is TRBJ2-3; D is undetermined. Deletions cut 3 bases from V and 2 bases from J, with 12 bases between. Germline CDR1 is MNHEY and CDR2 is SMNVEV (reference sequence). The length of the CDR3 is 15 residues. The CDR3 sequence is CASSFGTAATDTQYF. The CDR3 nucleotides are TGTGCCAGCAGTTTTGGAACCGCGGCCACAGATACGCAGTATTTT.